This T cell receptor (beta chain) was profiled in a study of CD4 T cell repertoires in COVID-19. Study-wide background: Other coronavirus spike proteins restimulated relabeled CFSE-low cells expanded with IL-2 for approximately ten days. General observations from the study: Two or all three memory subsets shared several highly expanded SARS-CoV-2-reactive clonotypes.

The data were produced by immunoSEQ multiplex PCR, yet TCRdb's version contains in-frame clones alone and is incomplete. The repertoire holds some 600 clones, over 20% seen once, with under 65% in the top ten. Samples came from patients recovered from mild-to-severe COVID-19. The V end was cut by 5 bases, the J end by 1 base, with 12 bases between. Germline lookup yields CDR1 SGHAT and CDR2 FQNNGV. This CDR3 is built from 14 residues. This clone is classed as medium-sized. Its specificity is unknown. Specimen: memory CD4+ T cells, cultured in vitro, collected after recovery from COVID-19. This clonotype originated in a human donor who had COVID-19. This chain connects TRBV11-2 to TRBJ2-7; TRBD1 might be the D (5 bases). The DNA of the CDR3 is TGTGCCAGCAGCGGGGCCTTGTCATCCTACGAGCAGTACTTC. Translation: CASSGALSSYEQYF. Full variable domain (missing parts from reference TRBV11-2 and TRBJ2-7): EAGVAQSPRYKIIEKRQSVAFWCNPISGHATLYWYQQILGQGPKLLIQFQNNGVVDDSQLPKDRFSAERLKGVDSTLKIQPAKLEDSAVYLCASSGALSSYEQYFGPGTRLTVT.